Listed below are T cell receptor beta chains from one sample, sequenced in a study of cytomegalovirus exposure and HLA in healthy donors. The repertoire was sequenced with immunoSEQ multiplex PCR; TCRdb's copy has only in-frame clones and lacks some. The table records fewer than 130,000 clones, 55% to 75% of them present only once. Sequencing was done on a sample of PBMCs. The receptors stem from a man in his thirties or forties in good health and CMV-seropositive. The CDR3 runs from the conserved cysteine through the conserved F or W. The order of the fields is CDR3 length, J gene, V gene, CDR3 protein.

CDR3 length: 13; J gene: TRBJ1-1; V gene: TRBV2; CDR3 protein: CASSSIGQIEAFF
CDR3 length: 11; J gene: TRBJ1-2; V gene: TRBV28; CDR3 protein: CAARQNYGYTF
CDR3 length: 13; J gene: TRBJ1-1; V gene: TRBV6-5; CDR3 protein: CASSYSRQGEAFF
CDR3 length: 16; J gene: TRBJ2-3; V gene: TRBV7-7; CDR3 protein: CASSLGTGKGTDTQYF
CDR3 length: 16; J gene: TRBJ1-2; V gene: TRBV6-6; CDR3 protein: CASSYLQGAQERGYTF
CDR3 length: 14; J gene: NA; V gene: TRBV7-9; CDR3 protein: CASSRGGQTYEQYF
CDR3 length: 13; J gene: TRBJ1-2; V gene: TRBV29-1; CDR3 protein: CSGFGGGYYGYTF
CDR3 length: 13; J gene: TRBJ2-3; V gene: TRBV7-9; CDR3 protein: CASSGRGPDTQYF
CDR3 length: 13; J gene: TRBJ1-1; V gene: TRBV7-8; CDR3 protein: CASSPPGDTEAFF
CDR3 length: 15; J gene: TRBJ1-2; V gene: TRBV13; CDR3 protein: CASSLGMGGAGGYTF
CDR3 length: 13; J gene: TRBJ1-1; V gene: TRBV6-1; CDR3 protein: CASNQQGDPEAFF
CDR3 length: 13; J gene: TRBJ2-5; V gene: TRBV27; CDR3 protein: CASSPQGAETQYF
CDR3 length: 14; J gene: TRBJ1-1; V gene: TRBV18; CDR3 protein: CASSRYATNTEAFF
CDR3 length: 13; J gene: TRBJ1-4; V gene: TRBV29-1; CDR3 protein: CSVEAGGDEKLFF
CDR3 length: 15; J gene: TRBJ1-5; V gene: TRBV19; CDR3 protein: CASSIAGFGNQPQHF
CDR3 length: 13; J gene: TRBJ2-7; V gene: TRBV19; CDR3 protein: CASSPGGGHEQYF
CDR3 length: 13; J gene: TRBJ1-1; V gene: TRBV5-1; CDR3 protein: CASSYKRGQEAFF
CDR3 length: 14; J gene: TRBJ2-1; V gene: TRBV18; CDR3 protein: CASSLGRGYNEQFF
CDR3 length: 17; J gene: TRBJ2-7; V gene: TRBV21-1; CDR3 protein: CASSLRQGVQLGYEQYF
CDR3 length: 13; J gene: TRBJ2-5; V gene: TRBV18; CDR3 protein: CASSWTGEETQYF
CDR3 length: 14; J gene: TRBJ1-1; V gene: TRBV2; CDR3 protein: CASDLGTANTEAFF
CDR3 length: 15; J gene: TRBJ1-2; V gene: TRBV19; CDR3 protein: CASSPRGGVGYGYTF
CDR3 length: 14; J gene: TRBJ2-1; V gene: TRBV19; CDR3 protein: CASSMGRGINEQFF
CDR3 length: 15; J gene: TRBJ2-3; V gene: TRBV27; CDR3 protein: CASSLTSVGTDTQYF
CDR3 length: 14; J gene: TRBJ2-1; V gene: TRBV7-3; CDR3 protein: CASSYRGRDNEQFF
CDR3 length: 15; J gene: TRBJ1-2; V gene: TRBV4-1; CDR3 protein: CASSHYPRGQDGYTF
CDR3 length: 14; J gene: TRBJ1-4; V gene: TRBV5-4; CDR3 protein: CASSLWGLGEKLFF
CDR3 length: 14; J gene: TRBJ1-1; V gene: TRBV10-3; CDR3 protein: CATPRGSPNTEAFF
CDR3 length: 14; J gene: TRBJ2-1; V gene: TRBV5-1; CDR3 protein: CASSPGQTYNEQFF
CDR3 length: 16; J gene: TRBJ2-2; V gene: TRBV7-7; CDR3 protein: CASSLARERGTGELFF
CDR3 length: 17; J gene: TRBJ2-2; V gene: TRBV29-1; CDR3 protein: CSVEDPRDRGRTGELFF
CDR3 length: 15; J gene: TRBJ2-2; V gene: TRBV19; CDR3 protein: CASSSAGANTGELFF
CDR3 length: 14; J gene: TRBJ2-4; V gene: TRBV5-6; CDR3 protein: CASRSGLAKNIQYF
CDR3 length: 16; J gene: TRBJ1-1; V gene: TRBV13; CDR3 protein: CASSSRTGTGGTEAFF
CDR3 length: 18; J gene: TRBJ1-4; V gene: TRBV6-1; CDR3 protein: CASSASRGPGATNEKLFF
CDR3 length: 13; J gene: TRBJ2-3; V gene: TRBV18; CDR3 protein: CASSKGYTDTQYF
CDR3 length: 13; J gene: TRBJ2-5; V gene: TRBV29-1; CDR3 protein: CSVIGGIDETQYF
CDR3 length: 13; J gene: TRBJ1-2; V gene: TRBV4-1; CDR3 protein: CASSQGTGGGYTF
CDR3 length: 15; J gene: TRBJ2-3; V gene: TRBV7-2; CDR3 protein: CASSSTGTSTDTQYF
CDR3 length: 16; J gene: TRBJ1-1; V gene: TRBV9; CDR3 protein: CASSVGGTGTNTEAFF
CDR3 length: 15; J gene: TRBJ1-4; V gene: TRBV6-1; CDR3 protein: CAIRNRGDTNEKLFF
CDR3 length: 14; J gene: TRBJ2-7; V gene: TRBV2; CDR3 protein: CASSALTSGGEQYF
CDR3 length: 13; J gene: TRBJ1-4; V gene: TRBV7-6; CDR3 protein: CASSLAGGEKLFF
CDR3 length: 14; J gene: TRBJ1-2; V gene: TRBV6-5; CDR3 protein: CASSYQQGGDGYTF
CDR3 length: 13; J gene: TRBJ1-5; V gene: TRBV27; CDR3 protein: CASSSSPGSPQHF
CDR3 length: 17; J gene: TRBJ2-2; V gene: TRBV4-2; CDR3 protein: CASSRETGGINTGELFF
CDR3 length: 15; J gene: TRBJ2-1; V gene: TRBV6-5; CDR3 protein: CASSATGGSYNEQFF
CDR3 length: 16; J gene: TRBJ2-7; V gene: TRBV9; CDR3 protein: CASSVTPDRGRNEQYF
CDR3 length: 13; J gene: TRBJ2-5; V gene: TRBV11-2; CDR3 protein: CASRRGGLETQYF
CDR3 length: 13; J gene: TRBJ1-5; V gene: TRBV2; CDR3 protein: CASRGQGDQPQHF
CDR3 length: 16; J gene: TRBJ1-5; V gene: TRBV4-1; CDR3 protein: CASSQDGIGGDQPQHF
CDR3 length: 14; J gene: TRBJ1-1; V gene: TRBV7-2; CDR3 protein: CASRLTGGDNGAFF